A selection of T cell receptor beta chains follows, all from one sample in a study of blood T cells in healthy people across ages. TCRdb called the 5' RACE reads again in MiXCR, with one record for every CDR3 protein. In the table there are about 770,000 distinct CDR3 sequences, more than 40% of which are singletons. The source material was blood. Source of these receptors: a man aged 60-69 years in good health. CDR3s include the opening cysteine and the closing phenylalanine or tryptophan. A D gene is named only where the DNA matches it firmly. Rows give clone size only sometimes, using once, few, many, or a class for an expanded clone.

D	V	J	size	DNA	CDR3
.	TRBV29-1	TRBJ1-2	once	TGCAGCGTTGAGGTAAAGGGTAACTATGGCTACACCTTC	CSVEVKGNYGYTF
.	TRBV6-6	TRBJ1-6	few	TGTGCCACCTCAACCTACTACGATAATTCACCCCTCCACTTT	CATSTYYDNSPLHF
TRBD2	TRBV4-1	TRBJ2-7	few	TGCGCCAGCAGCAAACGGGAGGCGGGGGGTCACGAGCAGTACTTC	CASSKREAGGHEQYF
TRBD1	TRBV6-2/TRBV6-3	TRBJ2-7	.	TGTGCCAGCAGTTACAGCCCGGGACAGTCTAACTCCTACGAGCAGTACTTC	CASSYSPGQSNSYEQYF
.	TRBV10-1	TRBJ2-7	.	TGCGCCAGCAGGCCGGGACGGGTAAACTACGAGCAGTACTTC	CASRPGRVNYEQYF
.	TRBV11-2	TRBJ2-7	few	TGTGCCAGCAGCTTAGATCGCCGTAGGGGGGGTTACGAGCAGTACTTC	CASSLDRRRGGYEQYF
.	TRBV5-1	TRBJ2-7	.	TGCGCCAGCAGCTTTACTTTGGGGTCCTACGAGCAGTACTTC	CASSFTLGSYEQYF
TRBD1	TRBV6-2/TRBV6-3	TRBJ2-7	.	TGTGCCAGCAGTGCCTTCACAGGGGGCGAGCAGTACTTC	CASSAFTGGEQYF
TRBD2	TRBV7-2	TRBJ2-3	.	TGTGCCAGCAGCCGTACGGGGGGGGGTACGCAGTATTTT	CASSRTGGGTQYF
TRBD1	TRBV12-3/TRBV12-4	TRBJ1-1	few	TGTGCCAGCAGCCGAAGCCGAGGGGGCTCGGGCACTGAAGCTTTCTTT	CASSRSRGGSGTEAFF
.	TRBV3-1	TRBJ2-5	.	TGTGCCAGCACCACTCTGGAGAGGGAAGAGACCCAGTACTTC	CASTTLEREETQYF
.	TRBV2	TRBJ1-6	.	TGTGCCAGCAGACCCTCCCTTCAAGGGTATTCACCCCTCCACTTT	CASRPSLQGYSPLHF
TRBD2	TRBV11-2	TRBJ2-7	.	TGTGCCAGCAGCTTCCCTAGCGGGGGGGCCAGCTACGAGCAGTACTTC	CASSFPSGGASYEQYF
.	TRBV14	TRBJ1-1	.	TGTGCCAGCAGCCAAGCCGTCAAATATACCACGAGGAGGGAGAGCACTGAAGCTTTCTTT	CASSQAVKYTTRRESTEAFF
.	TRBV7-9	TRBJ2-5	.	TGTGCCAGCAGCTCCCGGAGGCAAGAGACCCAGTACTTC	CASSSRRQETQYF
.	TRBV7-9	TRBJ2-3	many	TGTGCCAGCAGCTTAGCCCCGTTACATACGCAGTATTTT	CASSLAPLHTQYF
TRBD1	TRBV27	TRBJ2-1	.	TGTGCCAGCAGCTTTTCTCGGGACAGAACCTACAATGAGCAGTTCTTC	CASSFSRDRTYNEQFF
TRBD1	TRBV4-3	TRBJ2-4	few	TGCGCCAGCAGCCAAGTTTGGAGCGCAGGGGGCTCCAAAAACATTCAGTACTTC	CASSQVWSAGGSKNIQYF
.	TRBV6-2/TRBV6-3	TRBJ1-2	few	TGTGCCAGCAGGCGGGAGTACTATGGCTACACCTTC	CASRREYYGYTF
TRBD2	TRBV2	TRBJ2-1	.	TGTGCCAGCGGGAAAGGACTAGCGGGTAACAATGAGCAGTTCTTC	CASGKGLAGNNEQFF
.	TRBV18	TRBJ1-1	.	TGTGCCAGCTCACCCCCTGGAGTCGGTCCGAGGGCTTTCTTT	CASSPPGVGPRAFF
.	TRBV3-1	TRBJ1-5	.	TGTGCCAGCAGCCAAGCCTGGGAGCCCGGCAATCAGCCCCAGCATTTT	CASSQAWEPGNQPQHF
TRBD1	TRBV20-1	TRBJ2-4	.	TGCAGTGCTTGGGGACAGACCAAAAACATTCAGTACTTC	CSAWGQTKNIQYF
.	TRBV2	TRBJ1-2	.	TGTGCCAGCCACATCAGCCTTCAAGGCCTCTATGGCTACACCTTC	CASHISLQGLYGYTF
TRBD2	TRBV2	TRBJ2-3	few	TGTGCTTATTGGCTAGCGGGGGCGTCTAGCACAGATACGCAGTATTTT	CAYWLAGASSTDTQYF
TRBD2	TRBV9	TRBJ2-5	.	TGTGCCAGCAGCGTAGATCCTAGCGGGAAAGAGACCCAGTACTTC	CASSVDPSGKETQYF
.	TRBV7-3	TRBJ1-4	once	TGTGCCAGCAGCCCTAAGTCCACGGAACTGTTTTTT	CASSPKSTELFF
.	TRBV7-2	TRBJ2-3	.	TGTGCCAGCAGCTTAGCGGATAGCGGTAGATACGCGTATTTT	CASSLADSGRYAYF
TRBD2	TRBV27	TRBJ2-7	.	TGTGCCAGCAGGAGAGCGGGGGAGACCTACGAGCAGTACTTC	CASRRAGETYEQYF
.	TRBV28	TRBJ1-5	.	TGTGCCAGCAGTCCAGGGACATCTAGCAATCAGCCCCAGCATTTT	CASSPGTSSNQPQHF
.	TRBV11-1	TRBJ2-7	.	TGTGCCAGCAGTCCCAACGGGCCGCACGAGCATTACTTC	CASSPNGPHEHYF
.	TRBV16	TRBJ2-7	.	TGTGCCAGCAGCCATCAGGGACGGGGATGCGAGCAGTACTTC	CASSHQGRGCEQYF
.	TRBV20-1	TRBJ1-2	few	TGCAGTGCTAGCCCGGACAGCATCTATGGCTACACCTTC	CSASPDSIYGYTF
.	TRBV10-3	TRBJ1-2	many	TGTGCCATCAGATACTCAGGGGTCGATGGCTACACCTTC	CAIRYSGVDGYTF
TRBD1	TRBV30	TRBJ1-2	.	TGTGCCTGGAGTGTACAGGGACAGGGGGCATCTGGCTACACCTTC	CAWSVQGQGASGYTF
TRBD1	TRBV15	TRBJ2-3	.	TGTGCCACCAGCAAGGACAGGGGCCAGGCAGATACGCAGTATTTT	CATSKDRGQADTQYF
.	TRBV7-9	TRBJ2-6	few	TGTGCCAGCAGCTCCCGATACGATGAGCTCTCTGGGGCCAACGTCCTGACTTTC	CASSSRYDELSGANVLTF
.	TRBV7-2	TRBJ2-6	.	TGTGCCAGCAGCCGGGGAAACTTGGGCGTCTCTGGGGCCAACGTCCTGACTTTC	CASSRGNLGVSGANVLTF
.	TRBV7-2	TRBJ2-7	.	TGTGCCAGCAGCTTAGGGTACGGCAGGGGCTCCTACGAGCAGTACTTC	CASSLGYGRGSYEQYF
.	TRBV10-3	TRBJ2-5	.	TGTGCCATCAGTGTGTCAGGGAGTGGGGGAGAGACCCAGTACTTC	CAISVSGSGGETQYF
.	TRBV28	TRBJ1-1	few	TGTGCCAGCAGCTGGCGGGGGACTGAAGCTTTCTTT	CASSWRGTEAFF
.	TRBV20-1	TRBJ1-5	few	TGCAGTGCTAGAGATACCCGTGGGGAGAATCCGGCCCAGCATTTT	CSARDTRGENPAQHF